Following are 29 T cell receptor beta chains from one sample sequenced in a study of siplizumab effects on memory and regulatory T cells. Libraries were prepared by immunoSEQ multiplex PCR; TCRdb keeps only in-frame clonotypes and omits some of them. The top ten clones hold around 0.3% of a sample with 100,000 or so clones, roughly 91% of them seen once. The sequencing sample was made of CD4+ T cells sorted from blood. These receptor sequences come from a human donor in good health.

This rearrangement joins TRBV5-8 to TRBJ1-6, with no clear D. This CDR3 contains 14 residues. CDR1 and CDR2 from the germline V gene are SGHTS and YDEGEE. V dropped 0 bases and J dropped 7 bases, with 8 bases sitting between them. For the CDR3, the DNA is TGTGCCAGCAGCTTGGCGGGGTGGAATTCACCCCTCCACTTT. Amino acids: CASSLAGWNSPLHF.

This rearrangement joins TRBV29-1 to TRBJ2-3; a weak D match, TRBD2 (6 bases). Trimming cost V 3 bases and J 3 bases, with 7 bases left between them. This CDR3 has 12 residues. Per the germline V gene, CDR1 is SQVTM and CDR2 is ANQGSEA. The CDR3 DNA reads as TGCAGCGTTGAGCGGGATACAGATACGCAGTATTTT. The encoded protein is CSVERDTDTQYF.

This clone was observed a few times. This rearrangement joins TRBV30 to TRBJ1-3, with D unclear. Germline V gene data show CDR1 as GTSNPN and CDR2 as SVGIG (reference sequence). Trimming took 4 bases from V and 0 from J, leaving 7 bases between them. The CDR3 is 13 residues long. CDR3 region: CAWKPFSGNTIYF. CDR3 in DNA: TGTGCCTGGAAGCCCTTCTCTGGAAACACCATATATTTT.

On this clone: Compared with germline, one end of the junction differs, possibly owing to a read error. The chain has TRBV2 and TRBJ1-2, with 8 bases matching TRBD1. CDR3 length: 11 residues. Germline values: CDR1 SNHLY, CDR2 FYNNEI. The CDR3 DNA follows: TGTGCCAGCAGTGAGGACAGGGCCAACATCTTC. Its translation: CASSEDRANIF.

The V call is TRBV10-3, the J call TRBJ1-5, with TRBD1 matching over 7 bases. The CDR3 has 14 amino acids. Trimming at V came to 6 bases and at J to 2 bases, leaving 4 bases not matched to a gene. CDR1 ENHRY and CDR2 SYGVKD come from the germline V gene. The CDR3: CAIRETGGNQPQHF. CDR3 bases: TGTGCCATCAGAGAAACAGGGGGCAATCAGCCCCAGCATTTT.

J is TRBJ2-7 and V is TRBV5-8; possibly TRBD2 for D (6 bases). The CDR3 is 14 residues long. In germline, CDR1 is SGHTS, CDR2 YDEGEE. Trimming left V 4 bases short and J 3 bases short, with 14 bases between. As DNA, the CDR3 is TGTGCCAGCAGCCGGACTCCCGGGGGCTACGAGCAGTACTTC. Its protein product is CASSRTPGGYEQYF. The full variable domain, completed using reference TRBV5-8 and TRBJ2-7, is EAGVTQSPTHLIKTRGQQATLRCSPISGHTSVYWYQQALGLGLQFLLWYDEGEERNRGNFPPRFSGRQFPNYSSELNVNALELEDSALYLCASSRTPGGYEQYFGPGTRLTVT.

V usage is TRBV19 and J usage is TRBJ1-5; D is undetermined. V lost 2 bases and J lost 4, with 9 bases in between. Germline V CDR1 and CDR2: LNHDA, SQIVND (reference sequence). CDR3 size: 14 residues. The CDR3 reads CASSINAGNQPQHF. CDR3 nucleotide sequence: TGTGCCAGTAGTATAAACGCGGGGAATCAGCCCCAGCATTTT.

This clone was seen only once. The rearrangement joins TRBV5-5 to TRBJ1-1, with D possibly being TRBD1 (5 bases). V dropped 0 bases and J dropped 6 bases, with 9 bases sitting between them. The CDR3 covers 13 residues. In germline, CDR1 is SGHKS, CDR2 YYEKEE (reference sequence). In nucleotides, the CDR3 is TGTGCCAGCAGCTTGGGGGGGTCCCCTGAAGCTTTCTTT. The encoded protein is CASSLGGSPEAFF.

The chain links TRBV4-2 to TRBJ2-7, with 8 nucleotides matching TRBD1. The CDR3 loop spans 16 amino acids. CDR1 is LGHNA and CDR2 is YNFKEQ in the germline V gene. The J segment lost 1 base and the V segment lost 2 bases, leaving 7 bases of the junction unmatched. The CDR3 DNA sequence: TGTGCCAGCAGCCAAACCGTTGGACAGGGTTCCTACGAGCAGTACTTC. It is translated as CASSQTVGQGSYEQYF.

The chain combines TRBV14 with TRBJ1-2; no definite D call. V lost 3 bases, J lost 4 bases, and 15 bases lay in between. The CDR3 contains 15 residues. Per germline, CDR1 SGHDN and CDR2 FVKESK. The CDR3 nucleotides read TGTGCCAGCAGCCAGAGGGCCACGCTCCGCTATGGCTACACCTTC. Encoded protein: CASSQRATLRYGYTF.

The rearrangement links TRBV5-4 to TRBJ2-1, with D possibly TRBD1 on 5 matching bases. The V end lost 4 bases, the J end lost 8 bases, and 13 bases lay between the germline ends. Germline loops: CDR1 SGHNT, CDR2 YYREEE (reference sequence). The CDR3 spans 13 residues. The CDR3 is CASSDGHHDEQFF. CDR3 in DNA: TGTGCCAGCAGCGACGGACATCACGATGAGCAGTTCTTC.

This rearrangement joins TRBV18 to TRBJ1-1, with TRBD1 identical over 10 bases. The CDR3 has 16 amino acids. Germline V gene sequence: CDR1 KGHSH, CDR2 LQKENI. The V and J ends lost 3 bases and 5 bases, in that order; junction bases with no gene match: 9. In nucleotides, the CDR3 is TGTGCCAGCTCACCGGAAGGGACAGGGGTTGGTACTGAAGCTTTCTTT. This encodes CASSPEGTGVGTEAFF.

This clone was seen once. V and J are TRBV6-5 and TRBJ1-2; tentative D call: TRBD1 (6 bases). The ends were cut back, 4 bases at V and 2 bases at J, with 8 bases in the middle. The CDR3 extends over 13 amino acids. Germline CDR1 MNHEY, CDR2 SVGAGI. In DNA, the CDR3 is TGTGCCAGCAGTTCAGGGGTAAACTATGGCTACACCTTC. Amino acid sequence: CASSSGVNYGYTF.

This clone was found once. The V gene is TRBV6-6, the J gene TRBJ2-2; D possibly corresponds to TRBD2 (7 bases). Trimming cost V 6 bases and J 2 bases, with 16 bases left between them. CDR3 length: 16 residues. The germline V gene has CDR1 MNHNY and CDR2 SVGAGI (reference sequence). The CDR3 spells CASRGAGGRNTGELFF. The CDR3 DNA is TGTGCCAGCAGGGGGGCCGGGGGGCGCAACACCGGGGAGCTGTTTTTT.

The rearrangement links TRBV11-2 to TRBJ1-1; tentatively, D is TRBD1 (6 bases). The V gene's germline CDR1 is SGHAT and CDR2 FQNNGV. V lost 6 bases, J lost 4 bases, and 9 bases lay in between. The CDR3 runs 12 residues. The CDR3 loop is CASSTGTTEAFF. The CDR3 DNA follows: TGTGCCAGCAGTACAGGGACCACTGAAGCTTTCTTT.

The CDR3 DNA sequence: TGTGCCAGCAGCCCCGGGGGACAGGGGGCGTACGAGCAGTACTTC. Amino acids: CASSPGGQGAYEQYF. This chain uses TRBV6-6 with TRBJ2-7, with TRBD1 identical over 12 bases. V gave up 6 bases and J gave up 4 bases; unmatched junction bases: 7. The CDR3 consists of 15 residues. Germline CDR1 MNHNY, CDR2 SVGAGI (reference sequence).

The chain has TRBV7-9 and TRBJ1-2; D uncertain. V was shortened by 4 bases and J by 8 bases, with 17 bases between the two germline ends. The germline gives CDR1 SEHNR, CDR2 FQNEAQ (reference sequence). This CDR3 is 14 amino acids long. CDR3 in amino acids: CASSSGPLIGGYTF. The CDR3, as DNA: TGTGCCAGCAGCTCAGGCCCATTAATTGGGGGCTACACCTTC.

This chain connects TRBV27 to TRBJ1-2; 7 bases are a match to TRBD1. J lost 4 bases, V lost 5 bases, and 7 bases had no gene match. The CDR3 length is 14 residues. Germline V gene sequence: CDR1 MNHEY, CDR2 SMNVEV (reference sequence). The CDR3 nucleotides read TGTGCCAGCAGTCCCGGGACAGTAGGCTATGGCTACACCTTC. It specifies CASSPGTVGYGYTF.

This chain connects TRBV15 to TRBJ2-5; no definite D call. The V gene's germline CDR1 is LNHNV and CDR2 YYDKDF (reference sequence). V dropped 0 bases and J dropped 5 bases, with 7 bases sitting between them. The length of the CDR3 is 13 residues. CDR3 loop: CATSRDLRETQYF. CDR3 nucleotide sequence: TGTGCCACCAGCAGAGATCTGCGGGAGACCCAGTACTTC.

This clone was found once. The chain employs TRBV5-1 and TRBJ1-2, with D possibly being TRBD1 (5 bases). The V and J ends lost 4 bases and 1 base respectively, with 8 bases between them. The germline CDR1 and CDR2 sequences are SGHRS and YFSETQ. The CDR3 loop spans 13 amino acids. The CDR3, as DNA: TGCGCCAGCAGCCAGACAGTTAACTATGGCTACACCTTC. Translation gives CASSQTVNYGYTF.

The V gene is TRBV14, the J gene TRBJ1-6; D is uncertain. Trimming removed 2 bases from V and 7 bases from J, with 3 bases in between. The CDR3 has 12 amino acids. In germline, CDR1 is SGHDN, CDR2 FVKESK. This CDR3 is CASSQINSPLHF. The CDR3, as DNA: TGTGCCAGCAGCCAAATCAATTCACCCCTCCACTTT.

This clone was observed a handful of times. The V and J genes are TRBV30 and TRBJ1-1; unclear D gene. The V and J ends lost 0 bases and 6 bases respectively, with 8 bases between them. The CDR3 has 12 residues. Germline assignment: CDR1 GTSNPN and CDR2 SVGIG (reference sequence). CDR3 bases: TGTGCCTGGAGTGTACGGCAGGCTGAAGCTTTCTTT. It yields the protein CAWSVRQAEAFF.

The rearrangement links TRBV12-5 to TRBJ2-5, with 9 bases matching TRBD2. Trimming at V came to 5 bases and at J to 5 bases, leaving 6 bases not matched to a gene. CDR1 is LGHNT, CDR2 FRNRAP, per germline. This CDR3 comprises 14 residues. The CDR3 region is CASGPGTSRETQYF. CDR3 DNA: TGTGCTAGTGGTCCAGGGACTAGCCGGGAGACCCAGTACTTC.

The rearrangement links TRBV6-5 to TRBJ2-5; D is uncertain. This CDR3 has 13 amino acids. Trimming stripped 0 bases from V and 5 bases from J, with 7 bases between. Germline V lookup: CDR1 MNHEY, CDR2 SVGAGI. The CDR3 spells CASSYSQAETQYF. The DNA for the CDR3 is TGTGCCAGCAGTTACTCGCAGGCGGAGACCCAGTACTTC.

The chain couples TRBV6-4 to TRBJ2-7, with no clear D. CDR1 MRHNA and CDR2 SNTAGT come from the germline V gene. The CDR3 is made up of 14 amino acids. Trimming took off 3 bases at V and 0 bases at J, with 9 bases between the two ends. The CDR3 reads CASSEKNLSYEQYF. As DNA, the CDR3 is TGTGCCAGCAGTGAGAAAAACCTCTCCTACGAGCAGTACTTC.

The chain uses TRBV30 and TRBJ1-6; 8 nucleotides match TRBD1. Germline CDR1 is GTSNPN and CDR2 is SVGIG (reference sequence). The trim removed 3 bases at V and 10 bases at J, leaving 11 bases unmatched. The CDR3 has 15 residues. The CDR3 region is CAWRTSDRDSSPLHF. As DNA, the CDR3 is TGTGCCTGGAGGACCTCGGACAGGGATTCATCACCCCTCCACTTT.

V gene TRBV5-4 combines with J gene TRBJ2-3; weak D call: TRBD1 (5 bases). Germline V gives CDR1 SGHNT, CDR2 YYREEE (reference sequence). The V end lost 6 bases, the J end lost 0 bases, and 14 bases lay between the germline ends. The CDR3 spans 15 residues. This CDR3 is CASKSRGPSTDTQYF. As DNA, the CDR3 is TGTGCCAGCAAATCAAGGGGCCCCAGCACAGATACGCAGTATTTT.

Only one count was recorded for this clone. The genes are TRBV15 and TRBJ1-1, with D possibly TRBD1 on 5 matching bases. Between the trimmed V and J ends, which lost 3 bases and 4 bases, there was a span of 18 bases. CDR1 is LNHNV, CDR2 YYDKDF, per germline (reference sequence). CDR3 size: 16 residues. The CDR3 DNA reads TGTGCCACCAGCAGCCGAGGGGCCCCGGAATTCACTGAAGCTTTCTTT. The encoded protein is CATSSRGAPEFTEAFF.

Here the CDR3 reads CASSPGTPNQPQHF. In DNA, the CDR3 is TGCGCCAGCAGCCCGGGGACGCCCAATCAGCCCCAGCATTTT. The V call is TRBV5-1, the J call TRBJ1-5; a weak D match, TRBD1 (5 bases). CDR3 size: 14 residues. Germline V gives CDR1 SGHRS, CDR2 YFSETQ. V was cut by 4 bases and J by 3 bases, with 11 bases left in between.